The clone carrying this T cell receptor beta chain was counted a few times. Its antigen is unidentified. Library preparation (for TCRbeta) was performed with unique molecular identifiers. TCRdb reanalysed the PCR reads using MiXCR and keeps one entry per CDR3 protein. The table shows 120,000 to 150,000 distinct CDR3 sequences, with about 9% occurring only once. V shed 1 base and J shed 3 bases, with 13 bases lying between them. There are 15 residues in the CDR3. Germline V gene data show CDR1 as DFQATT and CDR2 as SNEGSKA (reference sequence). This specimen belongs to a study of T-cell reconstitution after alpha-beta-depleted transplantation in children. Regarding the study as a whole: As was reported, about two months after transplant, alpha-beta T cells came from several hundred expanded graft clones. Several patients had high TCRbeta diversity at day 60; it came from surviving recipient T cells and thymic progenitors. A year post-transplant, T-cell counts and diversity derived mostly from newly produced T cells.

The sample in question was PBMCs, mostly from graft donor cells, obtained 180 days after TCRalphabeta/CD19-depleted stem cell transplant. This chain uses TRBV20-1 with TRBJ2-1; D is tentatively TRBD1 or TRBD2 (5 bases each). The receptor was isolated from a female patient aged 2 to 10 who had a stem cell transplant for congenital amegakaryocytic thrombocytopenia, so the T cells may come from the graft donor. The CDR3 bases are TGCAGTGCTAGAGCGCGGACTGGGGGCTACAATGAGCAGTTCTTC. Translation: CSARARTGGYNEQFF.